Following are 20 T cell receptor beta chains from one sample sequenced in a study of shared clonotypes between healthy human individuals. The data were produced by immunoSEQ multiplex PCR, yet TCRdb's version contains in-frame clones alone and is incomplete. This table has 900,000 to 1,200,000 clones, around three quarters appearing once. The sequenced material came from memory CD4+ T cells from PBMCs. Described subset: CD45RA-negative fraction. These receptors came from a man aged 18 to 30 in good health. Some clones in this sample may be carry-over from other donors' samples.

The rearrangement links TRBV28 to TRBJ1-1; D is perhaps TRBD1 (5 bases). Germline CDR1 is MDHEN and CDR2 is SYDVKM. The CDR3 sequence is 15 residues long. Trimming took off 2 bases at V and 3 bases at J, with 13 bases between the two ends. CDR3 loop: CASSLRRSGDTEAFF. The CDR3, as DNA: TGTGCCAGCAGTTTAAGACGCTCGGGGGACACTGAAGCTTTCTTT.

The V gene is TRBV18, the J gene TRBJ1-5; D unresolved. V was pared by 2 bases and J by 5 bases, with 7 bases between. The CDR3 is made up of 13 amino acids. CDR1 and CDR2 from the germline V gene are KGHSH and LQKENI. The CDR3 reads CASSPSRDQPQHF. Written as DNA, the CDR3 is TGTGCCAGCTCACCATCTAGGGATCAGCCCCAGCATTTT. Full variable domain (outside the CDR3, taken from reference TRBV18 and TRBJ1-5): NAGVMQNPRHLVRRRGQEARLRCSPMKGHSHVYWYRQLPEEGLKFMVYLQKENIIDESGMPKERFSAEFPKEGPSILRIQQVVRGDSAAYFCASSPSRDQPQHFGDGTRLSIL.

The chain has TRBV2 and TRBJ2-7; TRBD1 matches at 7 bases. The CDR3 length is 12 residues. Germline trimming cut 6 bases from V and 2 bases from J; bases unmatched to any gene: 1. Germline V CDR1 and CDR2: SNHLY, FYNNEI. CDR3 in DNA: TGTGCCAGCAGAGGACAGGCCTACGAGCAGTACTTC. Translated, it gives CASRGQAYEQYF.

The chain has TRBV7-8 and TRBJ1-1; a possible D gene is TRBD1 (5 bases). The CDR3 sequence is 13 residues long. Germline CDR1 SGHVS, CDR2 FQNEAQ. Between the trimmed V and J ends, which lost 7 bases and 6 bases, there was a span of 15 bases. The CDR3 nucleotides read TGTGCCAGCACCCCAACCTTGGGGCCTGAAGCTTTCTTT. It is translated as CASTPTLGPEAFF.

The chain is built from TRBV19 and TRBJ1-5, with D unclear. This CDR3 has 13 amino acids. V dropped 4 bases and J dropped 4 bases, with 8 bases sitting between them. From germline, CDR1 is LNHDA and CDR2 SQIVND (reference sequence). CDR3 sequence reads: CASSTFSNQPQHF. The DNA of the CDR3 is TGTGCCAGTAGTACCTTTTCGAATCAGCCCCAGCATTTT.

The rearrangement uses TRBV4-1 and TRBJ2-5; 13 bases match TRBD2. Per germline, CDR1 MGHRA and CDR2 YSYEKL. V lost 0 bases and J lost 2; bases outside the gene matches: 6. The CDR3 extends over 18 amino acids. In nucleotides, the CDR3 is TGCGCCAGCAGCCAAGATAGGACTAGCGGGAGCTTACAAGAGACCCAGTACTTC. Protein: CASSQDRTSGSLQETQYF.

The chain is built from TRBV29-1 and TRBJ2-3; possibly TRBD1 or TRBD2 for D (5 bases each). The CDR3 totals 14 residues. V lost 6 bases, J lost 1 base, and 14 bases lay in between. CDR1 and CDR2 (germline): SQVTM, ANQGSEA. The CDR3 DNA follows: TGCAGCGTCACCGGGACGGTGGGCACAGATACGCAGTATTTT. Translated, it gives CSVTGTVGTDTQYF.

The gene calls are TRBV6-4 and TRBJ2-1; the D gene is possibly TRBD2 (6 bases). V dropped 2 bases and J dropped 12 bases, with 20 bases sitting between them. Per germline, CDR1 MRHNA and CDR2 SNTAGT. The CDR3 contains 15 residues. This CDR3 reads CASSDQGLAKERQFF. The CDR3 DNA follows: TGTGCCAGCAGTGACCAAGGTCTAGCGAAAGAGAGGCAGTTCTTC.

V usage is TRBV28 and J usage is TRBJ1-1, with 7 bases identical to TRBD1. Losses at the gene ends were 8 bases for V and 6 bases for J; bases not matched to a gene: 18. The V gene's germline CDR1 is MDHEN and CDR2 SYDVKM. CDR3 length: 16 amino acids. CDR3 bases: TGTGCCAGCCACGCCCCCGGGGGGTTGGGGACAGCTGAAGCTTTCTTT. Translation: CASHAPGGLGTAEAFF.

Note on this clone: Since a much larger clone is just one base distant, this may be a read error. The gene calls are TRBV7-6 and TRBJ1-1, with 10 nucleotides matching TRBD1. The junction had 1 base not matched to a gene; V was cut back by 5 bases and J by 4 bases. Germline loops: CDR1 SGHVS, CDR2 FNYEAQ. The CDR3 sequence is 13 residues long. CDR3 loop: CASSRTGGTEAFF. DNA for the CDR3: TGTGCCAGCAGCAGGACAGGGGGCACTGAAGCTTTCTTT. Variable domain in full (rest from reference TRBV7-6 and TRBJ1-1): GAGVSQSPRYKVTKRGQDVALRCDPISGHVSLYWYRQALGQGPEFLTYFNYEAQQDKSGLPNDRFSAERPEGSISTLTIQRTEQRDSAMYRCASSRTGGTEAFFGQGTRLTVV.

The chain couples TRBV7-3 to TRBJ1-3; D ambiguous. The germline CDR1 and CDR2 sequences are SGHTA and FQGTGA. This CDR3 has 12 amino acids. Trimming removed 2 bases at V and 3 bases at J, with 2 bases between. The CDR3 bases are TGTGCCAGCAGCTTAGGTGGAAACACCATATATTTT. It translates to CASSLGGNTIYF.

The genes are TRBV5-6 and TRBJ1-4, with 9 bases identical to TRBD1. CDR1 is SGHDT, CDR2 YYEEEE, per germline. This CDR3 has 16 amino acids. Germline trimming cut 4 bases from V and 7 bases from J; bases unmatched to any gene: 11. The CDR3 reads CASSPDRGRSSEKLFF. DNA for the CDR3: TGTGCCAGCAGCCCGGACAGGGGCCGATCGAGTGAAAAACTGTTTTTT.

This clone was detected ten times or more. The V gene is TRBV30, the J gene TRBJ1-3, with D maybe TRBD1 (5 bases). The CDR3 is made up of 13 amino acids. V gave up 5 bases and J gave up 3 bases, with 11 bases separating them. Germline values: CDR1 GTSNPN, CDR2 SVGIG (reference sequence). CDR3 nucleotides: TGTGCCTGGGGCAGGGTGGGTGGAAACACCATATATTTT. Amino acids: CAWGRVGGNTIYF.

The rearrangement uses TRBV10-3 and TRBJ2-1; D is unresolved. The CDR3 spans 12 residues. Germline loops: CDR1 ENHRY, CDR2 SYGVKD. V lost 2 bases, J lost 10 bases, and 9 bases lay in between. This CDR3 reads CAISEQLREQFF. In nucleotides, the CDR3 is TGTGCCATCAGTGAGCAGCTGCGGGAGCAGTTCTTC.

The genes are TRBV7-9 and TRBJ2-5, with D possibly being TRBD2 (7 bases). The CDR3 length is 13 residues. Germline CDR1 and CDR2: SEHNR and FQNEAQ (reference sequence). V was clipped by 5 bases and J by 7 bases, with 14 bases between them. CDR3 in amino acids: CASSPGGLGTQYF. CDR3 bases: TGTGCCAGCAGCCCCGGGGGGCTCGGGACCCAGTACTTC.

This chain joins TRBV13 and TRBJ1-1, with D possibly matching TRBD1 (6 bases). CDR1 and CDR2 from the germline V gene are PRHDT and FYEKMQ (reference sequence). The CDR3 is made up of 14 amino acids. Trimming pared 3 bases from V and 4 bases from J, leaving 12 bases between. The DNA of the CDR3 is TGTGCCAGCAGCTTCGCCCAGGGGTTCACTGAAGCTTTCTTT. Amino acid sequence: CASSFAQGFTEAFF.

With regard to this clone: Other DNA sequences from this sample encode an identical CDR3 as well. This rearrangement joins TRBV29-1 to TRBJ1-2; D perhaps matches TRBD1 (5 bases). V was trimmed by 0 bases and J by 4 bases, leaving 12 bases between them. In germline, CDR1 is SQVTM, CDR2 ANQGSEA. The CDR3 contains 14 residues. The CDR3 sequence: CSVEDSDRGYGYTF. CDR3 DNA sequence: TGCAGCGTTGAAGATTCCGACAGAGGCTATGGCTACACCTTC.

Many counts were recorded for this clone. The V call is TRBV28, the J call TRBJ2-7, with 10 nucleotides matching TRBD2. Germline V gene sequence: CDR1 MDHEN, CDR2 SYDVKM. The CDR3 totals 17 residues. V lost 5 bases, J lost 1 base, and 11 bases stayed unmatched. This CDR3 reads CASSLDLAGGISYEQYF. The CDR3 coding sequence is TGTGCCAGCAGTCTCGACTTAGCGGGAGGAATATCCTACGAGCAGTACTTC.

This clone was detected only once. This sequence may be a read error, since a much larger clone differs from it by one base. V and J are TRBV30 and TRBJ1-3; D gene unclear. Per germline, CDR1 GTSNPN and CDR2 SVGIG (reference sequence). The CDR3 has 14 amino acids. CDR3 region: CAWSVQRVGNTTYF. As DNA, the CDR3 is TGTGCCTGGAGTGTACAGAGGGTTGGAAACACCACATATTTT.

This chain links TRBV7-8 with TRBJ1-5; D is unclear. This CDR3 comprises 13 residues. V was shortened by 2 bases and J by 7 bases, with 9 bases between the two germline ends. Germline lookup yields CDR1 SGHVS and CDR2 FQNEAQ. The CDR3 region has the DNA TGTGCCAGCAGCTTATTTGCCCCCCAGCCCCAGCATTTT. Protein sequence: CASSLFAPQPQHF. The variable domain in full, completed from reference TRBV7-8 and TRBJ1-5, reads GAGVSQSPRYKVAKRGQDVALRCDPISGHVSLFWYQQALGQGPEFLTYFQNEAQLDKSGLPSDRFFAERPEGSVSTLKIQRTQQEDSAVYLCASSLFAPQPQHFGDGTRLSIL.